In this sample, the clone carrying this T cell receptor beta chain turned up once. The J segment lost 7 bases and the V segment lost 0 bases, leaving 9 bases of the junction unmatched. Germline lookup yields CDR1 SEHNR and CDR2 FQNEAQ (reference sequence). The length of the CDR3 is 16 residues. The data derive from a study of CD8 T cells in Susac syndrome. CD8+ and CD4+ T cells taken from blood had their TCR beta sequenced. Controls were drawn from healthy donors and were matched for age and sex. TEMRA cells were FACS-enriched and CD8+ and CD4+ T cells negatively isolated. Random hexamers served to reverse transcribe roughly 0.45 to 1 ug RNA. Multiplex PCR with immunoSEQ amplified the TCR beta CDR3 across 54 Vbeta and 13 Jbeta. MiXCR, applied by TCRdb to the immunoSEQ multiplex PCR reads, yields one record per CDR3 protein. The table has 130,000 to 150,000 distinct CDR3 sequences, 94% seen once.

The sequence derives from a human donor in good health. The chain employs TRBV7-9 and TRBJ2-7; the match to TRBD1 covers 10 bases. The sample comprised CD4+ T cells from PBMCs. The CDR3 protein is CASSLAGQGTRGEQYF. The CDR3 DNA follows: TGTGCCAGCAGCTTAGCGGGACAGGGGACTCGTGGGGAGCAGTACTTC.